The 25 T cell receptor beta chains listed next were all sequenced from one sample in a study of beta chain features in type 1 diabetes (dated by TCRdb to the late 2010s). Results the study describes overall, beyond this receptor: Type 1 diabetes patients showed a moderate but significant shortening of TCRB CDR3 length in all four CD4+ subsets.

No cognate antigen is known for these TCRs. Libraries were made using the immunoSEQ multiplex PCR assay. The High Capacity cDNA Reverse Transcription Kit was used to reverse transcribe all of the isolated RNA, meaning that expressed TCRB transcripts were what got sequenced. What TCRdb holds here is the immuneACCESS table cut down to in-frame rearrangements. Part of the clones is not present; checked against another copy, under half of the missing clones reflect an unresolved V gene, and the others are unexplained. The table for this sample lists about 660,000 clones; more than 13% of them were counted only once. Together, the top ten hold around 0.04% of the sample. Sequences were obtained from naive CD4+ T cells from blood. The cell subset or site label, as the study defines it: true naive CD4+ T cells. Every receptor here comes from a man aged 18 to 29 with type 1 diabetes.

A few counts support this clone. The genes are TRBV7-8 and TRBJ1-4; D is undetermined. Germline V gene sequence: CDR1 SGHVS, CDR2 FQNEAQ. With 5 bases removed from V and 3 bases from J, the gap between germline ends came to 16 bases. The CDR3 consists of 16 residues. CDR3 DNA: TGTGCCAGCAGCCGCGGACGGGGTTTTTCTAATGAAAAACTGTTTTTT. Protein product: CASSRGRGFSNEKLFF.

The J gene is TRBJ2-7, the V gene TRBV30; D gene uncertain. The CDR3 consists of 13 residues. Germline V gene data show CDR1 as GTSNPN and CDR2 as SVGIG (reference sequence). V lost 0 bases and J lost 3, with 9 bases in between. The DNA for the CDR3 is TGTGCCTGGAGTGTATTCGAGCTCTACGAGCAGTACTTC. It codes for CAWSVFELYEQYF.

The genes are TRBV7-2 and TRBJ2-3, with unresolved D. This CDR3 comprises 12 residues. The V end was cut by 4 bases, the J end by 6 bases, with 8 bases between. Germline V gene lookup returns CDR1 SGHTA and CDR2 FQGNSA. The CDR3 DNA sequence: TGTGCCAGCAGCTCCCCGGATGATACGCAGTATTTT. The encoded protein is CASSSPDDTQYF. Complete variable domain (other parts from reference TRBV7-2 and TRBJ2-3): GAGVSQSPSNKVTEKGKDVELRCDPISGHTALYWYRQSLGQGLEFLIYFQGNSAPDKSGLPSDRFSAERTGGSVSTLTIQRTQQEDSAVYLCASSSPDDTQYFGPGTRLTVL.

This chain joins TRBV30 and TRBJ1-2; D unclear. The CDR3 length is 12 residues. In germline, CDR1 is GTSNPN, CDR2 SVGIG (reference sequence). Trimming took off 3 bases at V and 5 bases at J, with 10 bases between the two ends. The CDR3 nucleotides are TGTGCCTGGAGGAACGGGGAATATGGCTACACCTTC. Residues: CAWRNGEYGYTF.

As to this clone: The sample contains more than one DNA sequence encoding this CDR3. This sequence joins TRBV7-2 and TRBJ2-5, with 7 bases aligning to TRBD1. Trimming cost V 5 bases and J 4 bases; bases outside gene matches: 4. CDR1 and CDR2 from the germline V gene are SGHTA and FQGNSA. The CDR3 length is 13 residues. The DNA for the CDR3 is TGTGCCAGCAGCCTACAGGGGAGAGAGACCCAGTACTTC. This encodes CASSLQGRETQYF.

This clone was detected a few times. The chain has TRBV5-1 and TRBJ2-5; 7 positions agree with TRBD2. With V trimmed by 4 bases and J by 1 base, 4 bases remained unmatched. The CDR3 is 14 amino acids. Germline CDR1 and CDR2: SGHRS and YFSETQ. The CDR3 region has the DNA TGCGCCAGCAGCACGACTAGCCCCCAAGAGACCCAGTACTTC. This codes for CASSTTSPQETQYF. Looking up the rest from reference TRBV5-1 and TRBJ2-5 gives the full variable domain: KAGVTQTPRYLIKTRGQQVTLSCSPISGHRSVSWYQQTPGQGLQFLFEYFSETQRNKGNFPGRFSGRQFSNSRSEMNVSTLELGDSALYLCASSTTSPQETQYFGPGTRLLVL.

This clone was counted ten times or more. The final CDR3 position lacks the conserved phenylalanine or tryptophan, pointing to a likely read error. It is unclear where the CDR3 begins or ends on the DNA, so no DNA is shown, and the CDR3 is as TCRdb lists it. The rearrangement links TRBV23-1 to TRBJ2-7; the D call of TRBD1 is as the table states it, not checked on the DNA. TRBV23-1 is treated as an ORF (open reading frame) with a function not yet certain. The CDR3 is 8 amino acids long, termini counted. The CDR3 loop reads CASSHTGP.

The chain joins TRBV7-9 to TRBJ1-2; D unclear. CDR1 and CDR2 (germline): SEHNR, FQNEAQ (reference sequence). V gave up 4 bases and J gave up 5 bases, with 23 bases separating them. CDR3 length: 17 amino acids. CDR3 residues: CASSYSRVDGIVYGYTF. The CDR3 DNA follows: TGTGCCAGCAGCTACTCGAGGGTGGATGGGATCGTGTATGGCTACACCTTC.

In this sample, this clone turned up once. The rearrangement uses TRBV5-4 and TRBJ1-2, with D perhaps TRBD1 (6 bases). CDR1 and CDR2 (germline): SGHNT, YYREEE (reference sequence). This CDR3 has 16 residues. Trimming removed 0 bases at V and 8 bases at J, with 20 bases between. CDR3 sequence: CASSLEAGERRRGYTF. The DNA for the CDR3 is TGTGCCAGCAGCTTGGAGGCAGGGGAGAGGCGTAGAGGCTACACCTTC.

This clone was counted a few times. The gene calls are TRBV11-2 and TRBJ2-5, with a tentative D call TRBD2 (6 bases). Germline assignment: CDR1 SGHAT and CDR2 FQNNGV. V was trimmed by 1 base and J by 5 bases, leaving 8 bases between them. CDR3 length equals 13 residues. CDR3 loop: CASSLARGETQYF. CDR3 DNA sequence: TGTGCCAGCAGCTTAGCCCGGGGGGAGACCCAGTACTTC.

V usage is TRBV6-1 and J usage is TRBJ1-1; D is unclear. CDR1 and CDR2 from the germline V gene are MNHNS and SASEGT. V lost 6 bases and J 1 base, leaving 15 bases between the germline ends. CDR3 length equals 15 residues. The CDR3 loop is CASSALGFGNTEAFF. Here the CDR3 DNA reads TGTGCCAGCAGCGCACTCGGTTTTGGGAACACTGAAGCTTTCTTT.

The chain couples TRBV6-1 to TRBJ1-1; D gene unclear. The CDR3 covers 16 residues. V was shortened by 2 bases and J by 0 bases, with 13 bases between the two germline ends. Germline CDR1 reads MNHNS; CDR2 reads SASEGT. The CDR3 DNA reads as TGTGCCAGCAGTGAATCGGCCTTTTCCATGAACACTGAAGCTTTCTTT. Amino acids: CASSESAFSMNTEAFF.

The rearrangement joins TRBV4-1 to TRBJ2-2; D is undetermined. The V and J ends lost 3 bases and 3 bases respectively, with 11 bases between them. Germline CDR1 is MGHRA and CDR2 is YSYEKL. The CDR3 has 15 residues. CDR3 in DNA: TGCGCCAGCAGCCATTCTGACCGTTACACCGGGGAGCTGTTTTTT. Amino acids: CASSHSDRYTGELFF.

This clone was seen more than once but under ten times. CDR3: CASSVAVRSLGGYTF. CDR3 coding DNA: TGTGCCAGCAGCGTAGCGGTCCGTTCGTTGGGGGGCTACACCTTC. This sequence joins TRBV9 and TRBJ1-2; no clear D gene. The germline V and J ends were trimmed by 0 bases and 8 bases, with 17 bases remaining between them. Germline V gene data show CDR1 as SGDLS and CDR2 as YYNGEE. CDR3 length: 15 residues.

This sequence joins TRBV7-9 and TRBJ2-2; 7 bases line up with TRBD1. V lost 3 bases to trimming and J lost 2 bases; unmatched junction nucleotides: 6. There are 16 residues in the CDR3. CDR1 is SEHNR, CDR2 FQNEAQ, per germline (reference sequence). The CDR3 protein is CASSFGQALNTGELFF. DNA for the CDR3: TGTGCCAGCAGCTTCGGACAGGCCCTCAACACCGGGGAGCTGTTTTTT.

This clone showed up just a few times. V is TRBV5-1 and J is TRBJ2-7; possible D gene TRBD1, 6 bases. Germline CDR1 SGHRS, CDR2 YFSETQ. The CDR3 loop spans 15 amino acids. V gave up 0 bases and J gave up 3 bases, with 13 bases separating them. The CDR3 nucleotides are TGCGCCAGCAGCTTGGCGCAGGGGAATTTCTACGAGCAGTACTTC. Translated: CASSLAQGNFYEQYF.

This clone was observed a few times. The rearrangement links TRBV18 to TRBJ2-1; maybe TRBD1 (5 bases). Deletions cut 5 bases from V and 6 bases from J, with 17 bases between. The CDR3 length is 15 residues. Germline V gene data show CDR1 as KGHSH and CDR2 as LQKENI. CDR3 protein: CASSKGAVLGNEQFF. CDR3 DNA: TGTGCCAGCTCAAAAGGGGCGGTGCTCGGCAATGAGCAGTTCTTC.

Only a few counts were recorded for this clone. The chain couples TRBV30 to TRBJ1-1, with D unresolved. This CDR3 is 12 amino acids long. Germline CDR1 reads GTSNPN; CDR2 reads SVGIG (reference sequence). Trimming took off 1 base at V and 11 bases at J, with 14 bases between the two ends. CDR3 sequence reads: CAWSAATWAAFF. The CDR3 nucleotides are TGTGCCTGGAGTGCCGCCACATGGGCGGCTTTCTTT.

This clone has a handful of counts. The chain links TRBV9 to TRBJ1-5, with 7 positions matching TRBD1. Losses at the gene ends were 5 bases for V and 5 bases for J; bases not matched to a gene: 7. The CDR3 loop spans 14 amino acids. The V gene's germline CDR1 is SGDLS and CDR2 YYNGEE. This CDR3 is CASSYGQADQPQHF. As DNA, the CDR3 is TGTGCCAGCAGTTATGGACAGGCAGATCAGCCCCAGCATTTT. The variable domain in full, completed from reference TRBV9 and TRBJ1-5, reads DSGVTQTPKHLITATGQRVTLRCSPRSGDLSVYWYQQSLDQGLQFLIQYYNGEERAKGNILERFSAQQFPDLHSELNLSSLELGDSALYFCASSYGQADQPQHFGDGTRLSIL.

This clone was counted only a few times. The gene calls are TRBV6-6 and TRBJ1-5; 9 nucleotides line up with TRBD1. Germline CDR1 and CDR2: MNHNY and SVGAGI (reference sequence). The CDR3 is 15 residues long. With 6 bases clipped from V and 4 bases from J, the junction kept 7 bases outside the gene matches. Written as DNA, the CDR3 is TGTGCCAGCAGACCCGACAGGGGGGGGAATCAGCCCCAGCATTTT. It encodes CASRPDRGGNQPQHF.

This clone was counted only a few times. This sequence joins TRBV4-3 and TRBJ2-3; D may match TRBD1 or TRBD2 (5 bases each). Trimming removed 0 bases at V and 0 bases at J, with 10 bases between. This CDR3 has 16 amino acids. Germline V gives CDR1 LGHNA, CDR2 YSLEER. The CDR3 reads CASSQEPGRSTDTQYF. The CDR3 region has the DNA TGCGCCAGCAGCCAAGAACCGGGGCGTAGCACAGATACGCAGTATTTT.

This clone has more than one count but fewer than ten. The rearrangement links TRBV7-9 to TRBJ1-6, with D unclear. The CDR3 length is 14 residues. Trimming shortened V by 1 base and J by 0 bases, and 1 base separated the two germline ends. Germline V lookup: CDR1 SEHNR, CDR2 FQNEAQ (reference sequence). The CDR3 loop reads CASSLGSYNSPLHF. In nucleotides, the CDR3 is TGTGCCAGCAGCTTAGGCTCCTATAATTCACCCCTCCACTTT.

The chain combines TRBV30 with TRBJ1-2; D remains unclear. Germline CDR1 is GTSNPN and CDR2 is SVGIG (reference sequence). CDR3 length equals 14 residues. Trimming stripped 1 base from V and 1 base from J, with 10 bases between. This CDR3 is CAWSGTAHNYGYTF. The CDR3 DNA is TGTGCCTGGAGTGGTACAGCTCATAACTATGGCTACACCTTC. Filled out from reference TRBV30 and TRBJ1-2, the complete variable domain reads SQTIHQWPATLVQPVGSPLSLECTVEGTSNPNLYWYRQAAGRGLQLLFYSVGIGQISSEVPQNLSASRPQDRQFILSSKKLLLSDSGFYLCAWSGTAHNYGYTFGSGTRLTVV.

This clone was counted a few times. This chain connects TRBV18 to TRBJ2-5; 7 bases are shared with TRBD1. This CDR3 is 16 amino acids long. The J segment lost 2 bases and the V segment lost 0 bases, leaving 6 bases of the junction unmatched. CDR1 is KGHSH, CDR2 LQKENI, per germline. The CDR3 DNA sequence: TGTGCCAGCTCACCACCGCGACAGGGCCTACAAGAGACCCAGTACTTC. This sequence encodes CASSPPRQGLQETQYF.

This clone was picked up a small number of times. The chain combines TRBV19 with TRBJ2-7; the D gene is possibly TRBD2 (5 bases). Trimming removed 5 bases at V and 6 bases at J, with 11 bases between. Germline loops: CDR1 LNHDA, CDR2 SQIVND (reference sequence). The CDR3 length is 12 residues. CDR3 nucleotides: TGTGCCAGTAGTTCAAACCGGGGCGAGCAGTACTTC. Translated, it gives CASSSNRGEQYF. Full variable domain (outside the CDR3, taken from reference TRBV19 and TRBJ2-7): DGGITQSPKYLFRKEGQNVTLSCEQNLNHDAMYWYRQDPGQGLRLIYYSQIVNDFQKGDIAEGYSVSREKKESFPLTVTSAQKNPTAFYLCASSSNRGEQYFGPGTRLTVT.